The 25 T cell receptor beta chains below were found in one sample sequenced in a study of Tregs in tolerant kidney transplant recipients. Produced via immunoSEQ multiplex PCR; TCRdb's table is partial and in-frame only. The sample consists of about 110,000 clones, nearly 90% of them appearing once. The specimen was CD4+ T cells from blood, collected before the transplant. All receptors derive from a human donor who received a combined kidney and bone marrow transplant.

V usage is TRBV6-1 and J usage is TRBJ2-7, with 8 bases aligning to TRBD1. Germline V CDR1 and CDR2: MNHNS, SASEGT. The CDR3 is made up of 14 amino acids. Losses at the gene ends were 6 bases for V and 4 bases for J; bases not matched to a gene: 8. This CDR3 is CASRGTGKGYEQYF. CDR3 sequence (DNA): TGTGCCAGCAGGGGGACAGGAAAAGGTTACGAGCAGTACTTC.

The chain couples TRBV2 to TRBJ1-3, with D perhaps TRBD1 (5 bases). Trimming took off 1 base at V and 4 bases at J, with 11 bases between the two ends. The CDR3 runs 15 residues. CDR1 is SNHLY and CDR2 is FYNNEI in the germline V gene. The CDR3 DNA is TGTGCCAGCAGTGAAGGGGGGGGGAGAGGAAACACCATATATTTT. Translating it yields CASSEGGGRGNTIYF.

The DNA for the CDR3 is TGCGCCAGCAGCTTGACAGGGAATGAGCAGTTCTTC. It codes for CASSLTGNEQFF. This chain uses TRBV5-1 with TRBJ2-1; possible D gene TRBD1, 6 bases. The germline V gene encodes CDR1 SGHRS and CDR2 YFSETQ. The CDR3 contains 12 residues. Trimming took 1 base from V and 7 from J, leaving 6 bases between them.

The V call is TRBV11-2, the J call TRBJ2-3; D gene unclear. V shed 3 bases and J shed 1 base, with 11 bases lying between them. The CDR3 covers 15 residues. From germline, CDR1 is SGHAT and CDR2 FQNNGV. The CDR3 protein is CASSFMTGGTDTQYF. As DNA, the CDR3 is TGTGCCAGCAGCTTTATGACTGGCGGCACAGATACGCAGTATTTT.

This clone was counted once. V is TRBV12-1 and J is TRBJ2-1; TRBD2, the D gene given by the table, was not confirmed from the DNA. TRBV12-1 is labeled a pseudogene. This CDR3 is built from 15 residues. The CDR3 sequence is CASSFCSGHYNEQFF. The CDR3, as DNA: TGTGCCAGCAGCTTTTGCAGCGGGCATTACAATGAGCAGTTCTTC.

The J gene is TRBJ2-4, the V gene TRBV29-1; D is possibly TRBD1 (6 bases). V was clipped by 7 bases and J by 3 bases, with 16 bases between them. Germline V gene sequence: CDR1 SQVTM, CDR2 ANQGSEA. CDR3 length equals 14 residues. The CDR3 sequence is CSAEQGSGKNIQYF. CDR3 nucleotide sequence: TGCAGCGCCGAACAGGGTAGTGGCAAAAACATTCAGTACTTC.

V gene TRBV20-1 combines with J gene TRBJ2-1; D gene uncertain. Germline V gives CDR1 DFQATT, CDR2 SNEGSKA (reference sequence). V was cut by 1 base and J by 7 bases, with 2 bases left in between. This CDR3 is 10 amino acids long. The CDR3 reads CSARVNEQFF. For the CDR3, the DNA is TGCAGTGCTAGAGTAAATGAGCAGTTCTTC.

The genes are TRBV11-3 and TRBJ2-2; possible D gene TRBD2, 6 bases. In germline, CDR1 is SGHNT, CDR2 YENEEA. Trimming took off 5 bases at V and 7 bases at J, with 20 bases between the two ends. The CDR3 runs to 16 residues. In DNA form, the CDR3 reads TGTGCCAGCAGCCACCGCCGGGACTCCCCGATCGGGGAGCTGTTTTTT. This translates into CASSHRRDSPIGELFF.

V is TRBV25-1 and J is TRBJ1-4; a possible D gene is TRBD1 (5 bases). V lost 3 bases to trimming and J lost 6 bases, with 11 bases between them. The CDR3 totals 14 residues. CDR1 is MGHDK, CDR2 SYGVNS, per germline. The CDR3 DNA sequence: TGTGCCAGCAGTGAGAACAGGCAGGATGAAAAACTGTTTTTT. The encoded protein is CASSENRQDEKLFF.

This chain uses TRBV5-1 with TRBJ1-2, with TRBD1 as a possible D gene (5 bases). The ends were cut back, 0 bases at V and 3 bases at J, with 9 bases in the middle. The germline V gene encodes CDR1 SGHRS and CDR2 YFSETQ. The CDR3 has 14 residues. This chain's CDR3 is CASSLGQMDYGYTF. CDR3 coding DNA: TGCGCCAGCAGCTTGGGACAGATGGACTATGGCTACACCTTC.

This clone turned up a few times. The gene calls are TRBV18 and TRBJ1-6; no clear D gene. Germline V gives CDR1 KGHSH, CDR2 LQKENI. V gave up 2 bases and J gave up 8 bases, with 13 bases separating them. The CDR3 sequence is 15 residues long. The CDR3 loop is CASSPAAAEYSPLHF. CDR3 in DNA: TGTGCCAGCTCACCAGCGGCAGCGGAGTATTCACCCCTCCACTTT. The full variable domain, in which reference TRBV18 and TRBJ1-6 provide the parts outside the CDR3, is NAGVMQNPRHLVRRRGQEARLRCSPMKGHSHVYWYRQLPEEGLKFMVYLQKENIIDESGMPKERFSAEFPKEGPSILRIQQVVRGDSAAYFCASSPAAAEYSPLHFGNGTRLTVT.

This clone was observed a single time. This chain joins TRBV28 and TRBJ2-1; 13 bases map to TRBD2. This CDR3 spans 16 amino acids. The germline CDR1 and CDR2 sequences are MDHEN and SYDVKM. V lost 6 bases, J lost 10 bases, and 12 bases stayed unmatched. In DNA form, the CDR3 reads TGTGCCAGCAGCCGCGCCGGGACTAGCGGGATAAAGGAGCAGTTCTTC. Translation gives CASSRAGTSGIKEQFF.

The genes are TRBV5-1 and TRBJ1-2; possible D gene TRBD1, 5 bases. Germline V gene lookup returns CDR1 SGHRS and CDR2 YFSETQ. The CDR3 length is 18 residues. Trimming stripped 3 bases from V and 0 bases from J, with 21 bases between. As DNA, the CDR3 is TGCGCCAGCAGCTCCGGACACCGTTCAACCCTGTCTAACTATGGCTACACCTTC. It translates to CASSSGHRSTLSNYGYTF.

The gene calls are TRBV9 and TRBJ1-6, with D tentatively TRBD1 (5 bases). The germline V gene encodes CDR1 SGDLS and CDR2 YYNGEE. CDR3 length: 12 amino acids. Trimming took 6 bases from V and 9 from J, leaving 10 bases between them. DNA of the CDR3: TGTGCCAGCAACACAAGGGGTTCACCCCTCCACTTT. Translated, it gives CASNTRGSPLHF.

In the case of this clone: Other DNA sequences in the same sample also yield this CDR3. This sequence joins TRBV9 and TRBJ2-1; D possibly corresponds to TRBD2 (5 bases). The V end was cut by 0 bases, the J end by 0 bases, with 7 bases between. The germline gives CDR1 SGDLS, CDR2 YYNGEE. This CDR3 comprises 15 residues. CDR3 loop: CASSVGGRSYNEQFF. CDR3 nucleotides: TGTGCCAGCAGCGTAGGCGGGCGCTCCTACAATGAGCAGTTCTTC.

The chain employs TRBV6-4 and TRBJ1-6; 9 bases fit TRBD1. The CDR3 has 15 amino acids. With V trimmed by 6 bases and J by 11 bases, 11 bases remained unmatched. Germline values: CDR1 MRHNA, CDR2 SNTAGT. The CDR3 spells CASSGSTGGKTPLHF. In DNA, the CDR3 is TGTGCCAGCAGCGGCTCAACAGGGGGCAAGACACCCCTCCACTTT.

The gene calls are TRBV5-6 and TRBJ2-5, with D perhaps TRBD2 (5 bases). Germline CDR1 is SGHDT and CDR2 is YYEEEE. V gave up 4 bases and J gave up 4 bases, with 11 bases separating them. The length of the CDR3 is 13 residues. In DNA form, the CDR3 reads TGTGCCAGCAGCAAATACGGGGTAGAGACCCAGTACTTC. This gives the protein CASSKYGVETQYF.

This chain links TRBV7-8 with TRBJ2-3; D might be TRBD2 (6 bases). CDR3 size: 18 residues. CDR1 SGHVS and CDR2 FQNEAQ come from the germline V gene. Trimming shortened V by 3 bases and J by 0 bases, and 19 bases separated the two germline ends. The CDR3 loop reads CASSFGGVGAKSTDTQYF. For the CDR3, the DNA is TGTGCCAGCAGCTTTGGAGGGGTCGGGGCCAAGAGCACAGATACGCAGTATTTT.

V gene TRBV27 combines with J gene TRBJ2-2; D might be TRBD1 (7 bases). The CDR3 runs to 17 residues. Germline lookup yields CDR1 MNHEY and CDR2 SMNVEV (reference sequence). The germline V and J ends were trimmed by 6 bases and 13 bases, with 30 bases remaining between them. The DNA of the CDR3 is TGTGCCAGCAGCCGGGACAGCTCAGCGGGTCTAGACCTAGGGCTGTTTTTT. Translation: CASSRDSSAGLDLGLFF.

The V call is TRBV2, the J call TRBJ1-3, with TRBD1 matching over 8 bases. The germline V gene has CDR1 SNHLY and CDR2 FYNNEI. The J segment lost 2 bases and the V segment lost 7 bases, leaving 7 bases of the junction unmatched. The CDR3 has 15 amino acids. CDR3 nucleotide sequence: TGTGCCAGCATCTCACACAGGGGGACTGGAAACACCATATATTTT. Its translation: CASISHRGTGNTIYF.

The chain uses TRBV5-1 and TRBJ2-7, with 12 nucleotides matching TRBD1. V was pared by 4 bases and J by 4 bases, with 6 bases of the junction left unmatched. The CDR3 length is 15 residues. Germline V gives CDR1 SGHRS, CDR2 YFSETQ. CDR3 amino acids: CASSGTGQGAYEQYF. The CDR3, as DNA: TGCGCCAGCAGCGGAACGGGACAGGGGGCTTACGAGCAGTACTTC.

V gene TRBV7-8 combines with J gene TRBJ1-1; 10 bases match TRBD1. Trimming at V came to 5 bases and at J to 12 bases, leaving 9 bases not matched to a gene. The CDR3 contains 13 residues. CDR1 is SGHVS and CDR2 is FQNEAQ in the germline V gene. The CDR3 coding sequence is TGTGCCAGCAGCCCAAGACAGGGGGCGCCAACTTTCTTT. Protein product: CASSPRQGAPTFF.

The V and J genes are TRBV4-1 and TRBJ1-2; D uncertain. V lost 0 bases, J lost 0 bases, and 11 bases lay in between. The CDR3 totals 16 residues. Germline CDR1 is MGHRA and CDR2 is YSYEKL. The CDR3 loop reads CASSQDPFPANYGYTF. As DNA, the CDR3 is TGCGCCAGCAGCCAAGATCCTTTCCCAGCTAACTATGGCTACACCTTC.

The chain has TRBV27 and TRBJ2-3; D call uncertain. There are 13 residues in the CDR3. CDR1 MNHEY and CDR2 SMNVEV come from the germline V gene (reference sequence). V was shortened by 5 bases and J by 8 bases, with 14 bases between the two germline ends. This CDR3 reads CASSRAAPGTQYF. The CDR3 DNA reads TGTGCCAGCAGTCGCGCGGCCCCGGGTACGCAGTATTTT.

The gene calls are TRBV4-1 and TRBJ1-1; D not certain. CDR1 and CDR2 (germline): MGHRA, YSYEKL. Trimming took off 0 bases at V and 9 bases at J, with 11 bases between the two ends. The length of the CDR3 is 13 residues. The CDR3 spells CASSQDGGFQAFF. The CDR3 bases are TGCGCCAGCAGCCAAGATGGAGGGTTCCAAGCTTTCTTT.